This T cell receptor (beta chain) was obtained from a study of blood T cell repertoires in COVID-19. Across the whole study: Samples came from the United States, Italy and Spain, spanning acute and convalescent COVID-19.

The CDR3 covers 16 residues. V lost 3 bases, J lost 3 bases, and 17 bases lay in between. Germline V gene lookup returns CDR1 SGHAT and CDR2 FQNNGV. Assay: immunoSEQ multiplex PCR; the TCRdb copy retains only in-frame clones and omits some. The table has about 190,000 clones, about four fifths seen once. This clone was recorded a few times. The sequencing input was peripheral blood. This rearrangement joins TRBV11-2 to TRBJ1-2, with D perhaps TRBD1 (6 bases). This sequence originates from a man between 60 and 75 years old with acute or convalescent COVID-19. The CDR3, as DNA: TGTGCCAGCAGCTTGGTAGTCGGGGGGGCGGACTATGGCTACACCTTC. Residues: CASSLVVGGADYGYTF.